This T cell receptor (beta chain) emerged from a study of cytomegalovirus exposure and HLA in healthy donors. Amplification used 60 Vbeta primers and 13 Jbeta primers. Sequencing used immunoSEQ multiplex PCR; TCRdb keeps in-frame clones, though not all of them. The profile shows about 150,000 clones, 70% to 85% of them singletons. This clone was seen more than once but under ten times. Its cognate antigen is unknown. General study results and limits: The listing of 150 to 200 TCR beta chains classed them as cytomegalovirus-associated. The authors judged a highly shared variant cluster likely a sequencing artifact. Rates of TCR association differed by HLA locus in a later analysis, with DRB1 highest and HLA-C lowest.

This sequence originates from a man younger than 45 in good health and CMV-seronegative. Sequenced: PBMCs.

The CDR3: CSVGATGTYEQYF. The CDR3 DNA is TGCAGCGTCGGAGCGACAGGGACCTACGAGCAGTACTTC. V and J are TRBV29-1 and TRBJ2-7, with 7 bases that match TRBD1. V gave up 6 bases and J gave up 2 bases; unmatched junction bases: 7. This CDR3 comprises 13 residues. Germline V gives CDR1 SQVTM, CDR2 ANQGSEA.